This T cell receptor beta chain was sequenced for a study of T cell changes during pregnancy in multiple sclerosis (dated by TCRdb to between 2018 and 2021). Background on the whole study: The study looked at changes in the T cell repertoire across pregnancy in women with multiple sclerosis.

Receptor libraries were prepared by the immunoSEQ multiplex PCR assay. In TCRdb, the immuneACCESS table is reduced to in-frame sequences with V and J assigned. These tables do not hold every clone; where another copy was compared, an unresolved V gene accounts for under half, and the others remain unexplained. Here the sample has about 49,000 clones; roughly 94% occur a single time. The ten most abundant clones make up approximately 6% of the sample. As concerns this clone: Its antigen is currently not known. No base-level quality is on record; no much larger clone is a single base apart.

Inclusive of the bounding cysteine and phenylalanine, the CDR3 is 14 residues long. Only CDR3 DNA remains: 42 bases, in frame from the first base. V lost 4 bases and J lost 5 bases, and the count of bases not matched to a germline gene is 6. The germline V gene (reference sequence) provides CDR1 SEHNR and CDR2 FQNEAQ. This sample comprised CD8+ T cells from peripheral blood mononuclear cells, obtained in the first trimester of pregnancy. The chain employs TRBV7-9 and TRBJ2-5, with 8 central nucleotides matching TRBD2. This TCR was sampled from a female donor with multiple sclerosis, enrolled in a pregnancy study. The CDR3 region has the sequence CASSSVAGSETQYF. The nucleotide sequence reads as follows: TGTGCCAGCAGCTCAGTAGCGGGAAGTGAGACCCAGTACTTC.